The 26 T cell receptor beta chains reported below all come from one sample, sequenced in a study of blood T cell repertoires in COVID-19. This table comes from immunoSEQ multiplex PCR, and its TCRdb copy is limited to in-frame clones, with some not included. This sample has approximately 180,000 clones; roughly 84% occur once, and the top ten carry around 9.8%. Sample: peripheral blood. These TCRs come from a woman aged 80 or over with acute or convalescent COVID-19.

The rearrangement joins TRBV2 to TRBJ2-1, with 7 bases fitting TRBD2. Trimming removed 8 bases from V and 4 bases from J; junction bases left unmatched: 5. The CDR3 contains 13 residues. Germline CDR1 reads SNHLY; CDR2 reads FYNNEI. The CDR3 sequence is CASGGDYYNEQFF. DNA of the CDR3: TGTGCCAGCGGGGGGGACTATTACAATGAGCAGTTCTTC.

This chain joins TRBV18 and TRBJ2-1, with D possibly being TRBD2 (6 bases). Germline V gene data show CDR1 as KGHSH and CDR2 as LQKENI. V was shortened by 3 bases and J by 4 bases, with 13 bases between the two germline ends. This CDR3 is built from 15 residues. The CDR3: CASSPAGRMYNEQFF. DNA for the CDR3: TGTGCCAGCTCACCGGCGGGAAGAATGTACAATGAGCAGTTCTTC.

The V call is TRBV18, the J call TRBJ1-2; D is ambiguous. With 2 bases removed from V and 6 bases from J, the gap between germline ends came to 10 bases. Per the germline V gene, CDR1 is KGHSH and CDR2 is LQKENI. The CDR3 spans 13 residues. The CDR3 DNA reads TGTGCCAGCTCACCAGCAGGTTGGAATGGCTACACCTTC. This sequence encodes CASSPAGWNGYTF.

V and J are TRBV5-6 and TRBJ1-3; D gene unclear. This CDR3 has 15 residues. With 2 bases removed from V and 3 bases from J, the gap between germline ends came to 12 bases. The germline gives CDR1 SGHDT, CDR2 YYEEEE. The CDR3 nucleotides read TGTGCCAGCAGCTTTGGCAGGATGGGTGGAAACACCATATATTTT. As protein: CASSFGRMGGNTIYF. Full variable domain (remainder filled in from reference TRBV5-6 and TRBJ1-3): DAGVTQSPTHLIKTRGQQVTLRCSPKSGHDTVSWYQQALGQGPQFIFQYYEEEERQRGNFPDRFSGHQFPNYSSELNVNALLLGDSALYLCASSFGRMGGNTIYFGEGSWLTVV.

The chain is built from TRBV5-6 and TRBJ1-2; D is possibly TRBD1 (5 bases). Germline CDR1 is SGHDT and CDR2 is YYEEEE. V dropped 4 bases and J dropped 3 bases, with 10 bases sitting between them. The CDR3 loop spans 13 amino acids. The CDR3 DNA is TGTGCCAGCAGCCCGGACACCGACTATGGCTACACCTTC. It yields the protein CASSPDTDYGYTF.

The rearrangement links TRBV4-1 to TRBJ2-3, with D possibly TRBD2 on 6 matching bases. Germline V gives CDR1 MGHRA, CDR2 YSYEKL. This CDR3 spans 15 amino acids. V was pared by 1 base and J by 4 bases, with 12 bases between. CDR3 DNA sequence: TGCGCCAGCAGCCAAGGAGCGGGCGGGGCAGATACGCAGTATTTT. Translated, it gives CASSQGAGGADTQYF.

The rearrangement links TRBV27 to TRBJ2-7, with TRBD1 matching over 8 bases. Losses at the gene ends were 6 bases for V and 9 bases for J; bases not matched to a gene: 13. Germline CDR1 MNHEY, CDR2 SMNVEV (reference sequence). The CDR3 consists of 14 residues. The CDR3 reads CASSGRDRGVAQYF. The DNA of the CDR3 is TGTGCCAGCAGCGGCCGCGACAGGGGTGTGGCGCAGTACTTC.

The rearrangement uses TRBV7-2 and TRBJ1-2; D is possibly TRBD1 (5 bases). The V gene lost 0 bases and the J gene lost 6 bases, with 14 bases spanning the gap. Germline V CDR1 and CDR2: SGHTA, FQGNSA. The length of the CDR3 is 15 residues. CDR3 in amino acids: CASSLAEGPGDGYTF. For the CDR3, the DNA is TGTGCCAGCAGCTTAGCGGAAGGTCCGGGGGATGGCTACACCTTC.

This rearrangement joins TRBV3-1 (or the pseudogene TRBV3-2) to TRBJ2-7, with 15 bases aligning to TRBD2. V gave up 3 bases and J gave up 6 bases; unmatched junction bases: 6. CDR3 length: 16 amino acids. Germline V gene lookup returns CDR1 LGHDT and CDR2 YNNKEL (reference sequence). CDR3 bases: TGTGCCAGCAGCCAGGGGACTAGCGGGAGGTACGCCGAGCAGTACTTC. Protein product: CASSQGTSGRYAEQYF.

A single count supports this clone. The chain has TRBV27 and TRBJ2-1, with 8 nucleotides matching TRBD1. Trimming cost V 4 bases and J 10 bases; bases outside gene matches: 12. Germline V gene data show CDR1 as MNHEY and CDR2 as SMNVEV (reference sequence). CDR3 length: 15 residues. The CDR3 DNA follows: TGTGCCAGCAGTTCCGAACCGGGACAGGTGTTAGAGCAGTTCTTC. Translated, it gives CASSSEPGQVLEQFF.

V and J are TRBV11-2 and TRBJ1-6; D unclear. Trimming removed 1 base from V and 7 bases from J, with 8 bases in between. The CDR3 totals 14 residues. Germline lookup yields CDR1 SGHAT and CDR2 FQNNGV. The CDR3 nucleotides are TGTGCCAGCAGCTTAGGCACGGTGAATTCACCCCTCCACTTT. Amino acid sequence: CASSLGTVNSPLHF. Filled out from reference TRBV11-2 and TRBJ1-6, the complete variable domain reads EAGVAQSPRYKIIEKRQSVAFWCNPISGHATLYWYQQILGQGPKLLIQFQNNGVVDDSQLPKDRFSAERLKGVDSTLKIQPAKLEDSAVYLCASSLGTVNSPLHFGNGTRLTVT.

V is TRBV29-1 and J is TRBJ2-7; D remains unclear. The CDR3 is 12 residues long. V dropped 4 bases and J dropped 5 bases, with 12 bases sitting between them. Germline CDR1 reads SQVTM; CDR2 reads ANQGSEA. The CDR3 coding sequence is TGCAGCGTTGTATCCTCGTTTGACGAGCAGTACTTC. Translated, it gives CSVVSSFDEQYF.

The chain combines TRBV2 with TRBJ2-3; the D is unclear. Germline V gene lookup returns CDR1 SNHLY and CDR2 FYNNEI. CDR3 length equals 11 residues. Trimming took off 9 bases at V and 6 bases at J, with 10 bases between the two ends. CDR3 region: CARSGRDTQYF. The CDR3, as DNA: TGTGCCAGATCCGGTCGGGATACGCAGTATTTT.

V and J are TRBV27 and TRBJ2-7; 8 nucleotides align to TRBD2. Germline V lookup: CDR1 MNHEY, CDR2 SMNVEV (reference sequence). The CDR3 is made up of 16 amino acids. V trimming: 4 bases; J trimming: 4 bases; junction bases outside the gene matches: 12. CDR3 region: CASSSGGERGRYEQYF. As DNA, the CDR3 is TGTGCCAGCAGTTCCGGGGGGGAGCGGGGGAGGTACGAGCAGTACTTC.

V is TRBV30 and J is TRBJ2-1; 7 nucleotides align to TRBD2. Germline CDR1 is GTSNPN and CDR2 is SVGIG (reference sequence). The CDR3 extends over 20 amino acids. The ends lost 0 bases at V and 3 bases at J; junction bases unmatched: 20. CDR3 amino acids: CAWSVRRTPLAARVYNEQFF. DNA of the CDR3: TGTGCCTGGAGTGTACGTCGGACACCGCTAGCGGCCCGAGTCTACAATGAGCAGTTCTTC.

CDR3 sequence reads: CAWSALYEQYF. The CDR3 DNA reads TGTGCCTGGAGTGCACTTTACGAGCAGTACTTC. The chain joins TRBV30 to TRBJ2-7; D not certain. The CDR3 extends over 11 amino acids. Per germline, CDR1 GTSNPN and CDR2 SVGIG (reference sequence). V shed 1 base and J shed 4 bases, with 5 bases lying between them.

The chain joins TRBV25-1 to TRBJ2-7, with 8 bases matching TRBD1. The V gene end was trimmed by 1 base and the J gene end by 6 bases; junction bases not matched to a gene: 11. CDR1 and CDR2 from the germline V gene are MGHDK and SYGVNS. This CDR3 has 16 amino acids. In nucleotides, the CDR3 is TGTGCCAGCAGTGAATTGAGCAGGGGGCTTCCTCGCGAGCAGTACTTC. As protein: CASSELSRGLPREQYF.

V is TRBV6-4 and J is TRBJ2-3; 15 bases map to TRBD2. Per the germline V gene, CDR1 is MRHNA and CDR2 is SNTAGT. The J segment lost 10 bases and the V segment lost 6 bases, leaving 11 bases of the junction unmatched. This CDR3 comprises 16 residues. The CDR3 loop is CASSAFGLAGGDPQYF. For the CDR3, the DNA is TGTGCCAGCAGCGCGTTTGGACTAGCGGGGGGGGACCCGCAGTATTTT.

The chain recombines TRBV18 with TRBJ2-2; perhaps TRBD2 as D (5 bases). V dropped 4 bases and J dropped 7 bases, with 10 bases sitting between them. CDR3 length: 13 amino acids. Germline V lookup: CDR1 KGHSH, CDR2 LQKENI. This CDR3 is CASSLDSGGELFF. CDR3 coding DNA: TGTGCCAGCTCACTGGACTCCGGCGGGGAGCTGTTTTTT. Filled out from reference TRBV18 and TRBJ2-2, the complete variable domain reads NAGVMQNPRHLVRRRGQEARLRCSPMKGHSHVYWYRQLPEEGLKFMVYLQKENIIDESGMPKERFSAEFPKEGPSILRIQQVVRGDSAAYFCASSLDSGGELFFGEGSRLTVL.

This clone was observed a few times. This CDR3 reads CASSTRDSAYEQYF. CDR3 DNA: TGTGCCAGCAGCACCCGGGACAGTGCCTACGAGCAGTACTTC. The chain links TRBV6-5 to TRBJ2-7; TRBD1 agrees at 7 bases. Germline V gene sequence: CDR1 MNHEY, CDR2 SVGAGI. V lost 6 bases and J lost 2; bases outside the gene matches: 7. The CDR3 contains 14 residues.

In this sample, this clone turned up a few times. This chain links TRBV10-3 with TRBJ1-2; TRBD1 matches at 8 bases. The germline V gene encodes CDR1 ENHRY and CDR2 SYGVKD. The CDR3 extends over 13 amino acids. The J segment lost 3 bases and the V segment lost 4 bases, leaving 1 base of the junction unmatched. CDR3: CAISATGDYGYTF. CDR3 nucleotides: TGTGCCATCAGTGCGACAGGGGACTATGGCTACACCTTC.

The chain joins TRBV4-3 to TRBJ2-3; 14 nucleotides match TRBD2. Germline CDR1 is LGHNA and CDR2 is YSLEER. The CDR3 is 17 residues long. Trimming took 2 bases from V and 2 from J; bases not matched to a gene: 3. CDR3 nucleotides: TGCGCCAGCAGCCAATGGGGACTAGCGGGAGACACAGATACGCAGTATTTT. Its translation: CASSQWGLAGDTDTQYF.

The chain joins TRBV5-4 to TRBJ1-1; D remains unclear. The CDR3 runs 14 residues. Trimming pared 1 base from V and 4 bases from J, leaving 11 bases between. In germline, CDR1 is SGHNT, CDR2 YYREEE (reference sequence). As DNA, the CDR3 is TGTGCCAGCAGCTTGTCTGGAGAACCCACTGAAGCTTTCTTT. Its protein is CASSLSGEPTEAFF.

The DNA of the CDR3 is TGTGCCAGCACTAGCGGGCCCTACAATGAGCAGTTCTTC. Its translation is CASTSGPYNEQFF. V gene TRBV3-1 (or the pseudogene TRBV3-2) combines with J gene TRBJ2-1; 8 bases agree with TRBD2. The CDR3 totals 13 residues. Looked up from germline, CDR1 is LGHDT and CDR2 is YNNKEL (reference sequence). V lost 7 bases, J lost 2 bases, and 1 base stayed unmatched.

With respect to this clone: The identical CDR3 is also encoded by other nucleotide sequences in the sample. J is TRBJ2-7 and V is TRBV19; TRBD1 aligns across 10 bases. V lost 4 bases, J lost 1 base, and 7 bases stayed unmatched. CDR1 is LNHDA, CDR2 SQIVND, per germline (reference sequence). This CDR3 has 16 residues. CDR3 bases: TGTGCCAGTAGTAAAGGACAGGGGGTTACATCCTACGAGCAGTACTTC. This gives the protein CASSKGQGVTSYEQYF.

V is TRBV7-9 and J is TRBJ2-1; maybe TRBD2 (5 bases). Per the germline V gene, CDR1 is SEHNR and CDR2 is FQNEAQ (reference sequence). This CDR3 spans 14 amino acids. V was trimmed by 3 bases and J by 5 bases, leaving 11 bases between them. The CDR3 DNA follows: TGTGCCAGCAGCTTCCGACTAACCCACAATGAGCAGTTCTTC. Translation: CASSFRLTHNEQFF.